The T cell receptor beta chain described here comes from a study of CXCR3-negative and CXCR3-positive naive CD8 T cells. The study, taken as a whole, reports: Compared with CXCR3-negative naive cells, CXCR3-positive naive cells showed more hydrophobic TRB CDR3s.

5' RACE with UMI labels generated the TRB cDNA libraries. TCRdb reprocessed the 5' RACE reads and reports one entry per CDR3 protein, with no DNA. The sample spans approximately 120,000 distinct CDR3 sequences; the ten largest clones claim about 0.34%. As regards this clonotype: What it binds is unknown.

The receptor was isolated from a human donor in good health. Some clones in this sample may be carry-over from other donors' samples. Sequencing was done on a sample of naive CXCR3+ CD8+ T cells from blood. The subset denotes: CD45RO-CCR7+CD27+CD95- naive CD8+ T cells expressing CXCR3 (TNR3+).

CDR3 protein: CASSLAQVRESTGELFF. The chain has TRBV12-3 or TRBV12-4 and TRBJ2-2; TCRdb reports TRBD1, a call that lacks DNA to check it against. This CDR3 is 17 amino acids long.